This T cell receptor (beta chain) was recovered during a study of blood T cell repertoires in COVID-19. Background on the study: PBMCs, B-cell-depleted T cells, or T cells provided the cDNA or gDNA that made up the material.

Study processing details: Estimated nucleated cell counts came from reference gene primer amplification. Measured with immunoSEQ multiplex PCR; TCRdb has only the in-frame clones, and not every one. V and J calls plus clone size are reproduced from that table; the DNA served to infer D and trimming. Of some 190,000 clones listed, around 82% are singletons. After removal of 4 bases from V and 8 bases from J, the junction contained 10 bases not matched to a gene. The CDR3 has 15 residues. Germline loops: CDR1 KGHSH, CDR2 LQKENI. The V call is TRBV18, the J call TRBJ2-1; TRBD2 matches at 8 bases. This TCR came from a woman in her forties or fifties with acute COVID-19. The sequenced sample consisted of PBMCs or T cells enriched from blood (not recorded which). DNA of the CDR3: TGTGCCAGCTCACAAGTTGCCAGCGGGGGCCATGAGCAGTTCTTC. Amino acids: CASSQVASGGHEQFF.